This T cell receptor (beta chain) was observed in a study of cytomegalovirus exposure and HLA in healthy donors. On this clone: Its specificity is not known.

Amplification used 60 Vbeta primers and 13 Jbeta primers. TCRdb keeps only in-frame clones here, not all; method: immunoSEQ multiplex PCR. The profile shows more than 200,000 clones, around 76% of them singletons. Notes on the study in general: Sequencing likely caused a cluster of highly shared sequence variants.

The CDR3 spans 15 residues. Germline V gene data show CDR1 as SGHAT and CDR2 as FQNNGV. V lost 9 bases to trimming and J lost 7 bases; unmatched junction nucleotides: 17. Sequencing was done on a sample of PBMCs. The receptor comes from a man aged 35 to 55 in good health and CMV-seropositive. The rearrangement uses TRBV11-2 and TRBJ1-1; 7 nucleotides align to TRBD1. The CDR3 DNA reads TGTGCCAGTCACTCGGGCAGAGGGGGCCGGGATGAAGCTTTCTTT. Its protein is CASHSGRGGRDEAFF.